These T cell receptor beta chains were read from a single sample in a study of radiation and T cells in renal cell carcinoma. Sequencing was performed with immunoSEQ multiplex PCR; in TCRdb, only in-frame clones are kept and a portion is missing. The sample contains more than 100,000 clones, around 89% of which appear only once. This specimen consisted of blood, obtained from a patient whose treatment included radiotherapy and nephrectomy. Receptors originate from a woman between 65 and 79 years old with renal cell carcinoma. Both conserved end residues are part of each CDR3. A D gene is named only where the DNA matches it firmly. Not every row has a clone size; where given, it reads once, few, many or a size class.

TRBJ1-2 TRBV7-8 NA NA TGTGCCAGCAGCTTGTCCCCTGGGCTCTATGGCTACACCTTC CASSLSPGLYGYTF
TRBJ1-1 TRBV7-2 NA TRBD1 TGTGCCAGCAGCCAAACAGGGGGCAGGTCTGAAGCTTTCTTT CASSQTGGRSEAFF
TRBJ2-5 TRBV11-2 NA TRBD2 TGTGCCAGCAGCCGAGTGTGGACTAGCGCGGAGACCCAGTACTTC CASSRVWTSAETQYF
TRBJ2-5 TRBV5-1 NA NA TGCGCCAGCAGCCTCACCGGAGAGACCCAGTACTTC CASSLTGETQYF
TRBJ2-5 TRBV29-1 NA TRBD2 TGCAGCGTTGACCCGGGGGGAGAGACCCAGTACTTC CSVDPGGETQYF
TRBJ1-5 TRBV2 NA NA TGTGCCAGCAGTCCAGCACCTCTAATTGAGCCCCAGCATTTT CASSPAPLIEPQHF
TRBJ2-1 TRBV28 NA NA TGTGCCAGCAGTTCCCGATGGGTGGGGAAGTTCTTC CASSSRWVGKFF
TRBJ2-3 TRBV18 NA TRBD2 TGTGCCAGCTCACCGACTAGCGGGGGAAGCACAGATACGCAGTATTTT CASSPTSGGSTDTQYF
TRBJ1-2 TRBV6-6 NA NA TGTGCCAGCAGTTCCAGGGCAGGGTATGGCTACACCTTC CASSSRAGYGYTF
TRBJ2-3 TRBV14 NA NA TGTGCCAGCAGCCAAGACACCACAGGTTATACGCAGTATTTT CASSQDTTGYTQYF
TRBJ1-3 TRBV9 NA NA TGTGCCAGCAGCGTAGGGGGAGTGCTATCTGGAAACACCATATATTTT CASSVGGVLSGNTIYF
TRBJ1-1 TRBV30 few TRBD1 TGTGCCTGGACTACAGGGGGCCCTGAAGCTTTCTTT CAWTTGGPEAFF
TRBJ1-6 TRBV4-2 once TRBD1 TGTGCCAGCAGCCCAACAGGGGGGGGTTCACCCCTCCACTTT CASSPTGGGSPLHF
TRBJ1-4 TRBV5-1 NA NA TGCGCCAGCAGCTTGAGCGGTAGGAATGAAAAACTGTTTTTT CASSLSGRNEKLFF
TRBJ2-7 TRBV14 NA NA TGTGCCAGCGGTCGGACCTTGAGGGCCGAGCAGTACTTC CASGRTLRAEQYF
TRBJ1-4 TRBV30 few TRBD1 TGTGCAGTGGACAGGGGGAATGAAAAACTGTTTTTT CAVDRGNEKLFF
TRBJ1-2 TRBV6-5 NA TRBD1 TGTGCCAGCAGTTACTCCACAGGGGTATATGGCTACACCTTC CASSYSTGVYGYTF
TRBJ2-1 TRBV5-7 NA TRBD2 TGTGCCAGCAGCTCAGCGGGGGGCCCTCCTACAGGGTCGCTCGATGAGCAGTTCTTC CASSSAGGPPTGSLDEQFF
TRBJ1-5 TRBV28 NA NA TGTGCCAGCAGTCCCCGGGACAATTGGGGCAATCAGCCCCAGCATTTT CASSPRDNWGNQPQHF
TRBJ2-5 TRBV14 NA NA TGTGCCAGCAGCCAAGGACTTCCTCGGGGGGAGACCCAGTACTTC CASSQGLPRGETQYF
TRBJ2-7 TRBV19 NA TRBD1 TGTGCCAGTAGTAAGCTCCAGGGGGTCTCCTACGAGCAGTACTTC CASSKLQGVSYEQYF
TRBJ1-5 TRBV27 NA NA TGTGCCAGCAGTTTTTCGGGGGCCAATCAGCCCCAGCATTTT CASSFSGANQPQHF
TRBJ1-1 TRBV27 NA TRBD1 TGTGCCAGCAGCGGGGACAGGGGGAACACTGAAGCTTTCTTT CASSGDRGNTEAFF